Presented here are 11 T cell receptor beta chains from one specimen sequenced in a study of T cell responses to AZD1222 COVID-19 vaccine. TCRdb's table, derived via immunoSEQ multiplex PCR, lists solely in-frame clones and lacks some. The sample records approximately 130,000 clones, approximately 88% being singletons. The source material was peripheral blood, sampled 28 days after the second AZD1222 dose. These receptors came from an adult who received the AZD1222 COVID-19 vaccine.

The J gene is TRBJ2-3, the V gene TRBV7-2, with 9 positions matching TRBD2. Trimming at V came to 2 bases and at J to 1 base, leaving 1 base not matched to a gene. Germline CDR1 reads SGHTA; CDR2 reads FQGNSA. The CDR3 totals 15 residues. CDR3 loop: CASSLRTSGTDTQYF. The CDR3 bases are TGTGCCAGCAGCTTAAGGACTAGCGGCACAGATACGCAGTATTTT.

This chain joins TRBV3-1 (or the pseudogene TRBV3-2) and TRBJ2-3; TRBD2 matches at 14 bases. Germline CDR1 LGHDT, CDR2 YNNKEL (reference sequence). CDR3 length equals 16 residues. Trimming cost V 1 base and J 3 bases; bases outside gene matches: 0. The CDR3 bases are TGTGCCAGCAGCCAAGGGACTAGCGGGAGGACAGATACGCAGTATTTT. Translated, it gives CASSQGTSGRTDTQYF.

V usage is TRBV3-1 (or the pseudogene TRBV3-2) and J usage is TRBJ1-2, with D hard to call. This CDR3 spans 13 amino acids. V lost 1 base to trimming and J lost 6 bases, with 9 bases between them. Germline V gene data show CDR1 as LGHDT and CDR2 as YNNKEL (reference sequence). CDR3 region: CASSQAGIDGYTF. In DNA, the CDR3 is TGTGCCAGCAGCCAAGCGGGGATTGATGGCTACACCTTC.

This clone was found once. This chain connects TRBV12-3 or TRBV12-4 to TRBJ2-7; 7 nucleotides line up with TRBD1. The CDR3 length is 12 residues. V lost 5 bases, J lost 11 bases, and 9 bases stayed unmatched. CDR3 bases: TGTGCCAGCAGTGCGGACAGGTCTAACAAGTACTTC. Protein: CASSADRSNKYF.

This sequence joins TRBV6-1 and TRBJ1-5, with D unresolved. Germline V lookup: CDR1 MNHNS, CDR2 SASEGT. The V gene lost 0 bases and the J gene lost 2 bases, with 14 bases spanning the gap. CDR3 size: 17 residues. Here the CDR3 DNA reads TGTGCCAGCAGTGAAGCTAAGGGATCCCAGGGCAATCAGCCCCAGCATTTT. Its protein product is CASSEAKGSQGNQPQHF.

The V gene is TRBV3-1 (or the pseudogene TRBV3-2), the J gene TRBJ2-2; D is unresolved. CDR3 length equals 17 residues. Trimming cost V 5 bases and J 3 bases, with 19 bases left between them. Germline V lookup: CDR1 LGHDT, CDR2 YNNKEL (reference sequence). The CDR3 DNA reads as TGTGCCAGCAGCGACCCTTTTGCAGCCGAAGACACCGGGGAGCTGTTTTTT. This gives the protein CASSDPFAAEDTGELFF.

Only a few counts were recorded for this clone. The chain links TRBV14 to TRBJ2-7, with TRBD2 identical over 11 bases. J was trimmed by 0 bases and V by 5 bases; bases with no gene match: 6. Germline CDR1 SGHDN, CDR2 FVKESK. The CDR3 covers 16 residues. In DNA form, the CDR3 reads TGTGCCAGCAGCTCCCTAGCGGGGGGCCCCTCCTACGAGCAGTACTTC. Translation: CASSSLAGGPSYEQYF.

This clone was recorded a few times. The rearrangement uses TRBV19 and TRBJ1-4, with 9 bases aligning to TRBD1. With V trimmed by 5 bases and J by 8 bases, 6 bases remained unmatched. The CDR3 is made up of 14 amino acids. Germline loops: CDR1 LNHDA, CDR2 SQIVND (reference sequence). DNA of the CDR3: TGTGCCAGTAGTCTTGGGACAGGGAGAGAAAAACTGTTTTTT. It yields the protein CASSLGTGREKLFF.

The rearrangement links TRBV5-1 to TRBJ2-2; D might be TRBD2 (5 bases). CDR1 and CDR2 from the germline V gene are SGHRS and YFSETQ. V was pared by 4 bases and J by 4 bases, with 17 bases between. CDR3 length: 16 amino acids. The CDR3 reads CASSLGPFAGTGELFF. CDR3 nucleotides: TGCGCCAGCAGCCTCGGACCCTTCGCGGGCACCGGGGAGCTGTTTTTT. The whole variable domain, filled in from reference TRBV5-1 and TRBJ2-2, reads KAGVTQTPRYLIKTRGQQVTLSCSPISGHRSVSWYQQTPGQGLQFLFEYFSETQRNKGNFPGRFSGRQFSNSRSEMNVSTLELGDSALYLCASSLGPFAGTGELFFGEGSRLTVL.

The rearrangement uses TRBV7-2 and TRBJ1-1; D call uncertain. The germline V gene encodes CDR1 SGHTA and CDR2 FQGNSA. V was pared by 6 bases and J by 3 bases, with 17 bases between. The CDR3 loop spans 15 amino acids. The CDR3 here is CASSSMRAKDTEAFF. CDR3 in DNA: TGTGCCAGCAGTTCGATGAGGGCTAAGGACACTGAAGCTTTCTTT.

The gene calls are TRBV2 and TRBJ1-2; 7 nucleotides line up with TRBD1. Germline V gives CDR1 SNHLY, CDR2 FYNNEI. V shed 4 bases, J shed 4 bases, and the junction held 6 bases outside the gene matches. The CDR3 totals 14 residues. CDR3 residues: CASSVRGGPYGYTF. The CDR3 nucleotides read TGTGCCAGCAGTGTTCGAGGGGGCCCCTATGGCTACACCTTC.